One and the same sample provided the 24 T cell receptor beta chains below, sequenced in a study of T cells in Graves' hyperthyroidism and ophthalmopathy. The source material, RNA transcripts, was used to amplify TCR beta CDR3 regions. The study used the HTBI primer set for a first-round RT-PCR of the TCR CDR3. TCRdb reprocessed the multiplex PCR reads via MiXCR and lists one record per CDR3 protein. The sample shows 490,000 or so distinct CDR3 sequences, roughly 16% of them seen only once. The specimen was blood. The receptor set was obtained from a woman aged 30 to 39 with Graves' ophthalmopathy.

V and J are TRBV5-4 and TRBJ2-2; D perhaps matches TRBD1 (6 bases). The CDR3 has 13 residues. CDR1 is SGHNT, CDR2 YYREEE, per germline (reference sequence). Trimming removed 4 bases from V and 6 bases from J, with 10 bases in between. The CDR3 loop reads CASSPRGPGELFF. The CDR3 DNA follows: TGTGCCAGCAGCCCCAGGGGACCCGGGGAGCTGTTTTTT.

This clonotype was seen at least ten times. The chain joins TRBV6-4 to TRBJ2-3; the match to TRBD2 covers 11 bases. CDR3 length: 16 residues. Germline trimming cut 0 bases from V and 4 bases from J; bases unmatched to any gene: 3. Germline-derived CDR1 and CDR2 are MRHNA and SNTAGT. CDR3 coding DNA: TGTGCCAGCAGTGACTCGATGACTAGCGGGGCAGATACGCAGTATTTT. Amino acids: CASSDSMTSGADTQYF.

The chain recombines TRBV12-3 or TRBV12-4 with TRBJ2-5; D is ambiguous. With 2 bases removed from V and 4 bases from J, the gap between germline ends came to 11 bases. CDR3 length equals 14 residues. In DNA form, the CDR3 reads TGTGCCAGCAGTTTAATGGCTTCTTCAGAGACCCAGTACTTC. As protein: CASSLMASSETQYF.

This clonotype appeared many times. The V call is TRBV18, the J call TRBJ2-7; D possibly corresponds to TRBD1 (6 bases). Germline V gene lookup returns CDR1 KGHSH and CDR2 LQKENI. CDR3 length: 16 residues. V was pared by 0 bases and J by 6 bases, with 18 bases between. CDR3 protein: CASSPPRGATGREQYF. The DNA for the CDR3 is TGTGCCAGCTCACCACCGAGAGGTGCGACAGGTCGCGAGCAGTACTTC.

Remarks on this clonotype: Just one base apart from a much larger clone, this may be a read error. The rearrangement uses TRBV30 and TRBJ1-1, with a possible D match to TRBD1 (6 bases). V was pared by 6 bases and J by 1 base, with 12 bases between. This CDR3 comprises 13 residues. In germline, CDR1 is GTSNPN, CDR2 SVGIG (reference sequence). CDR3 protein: CACRVTGNTEAFF. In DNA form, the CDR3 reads TGTGCCTGTAGGGTGACAGGGAACACTGAAGCTTTCTTT.

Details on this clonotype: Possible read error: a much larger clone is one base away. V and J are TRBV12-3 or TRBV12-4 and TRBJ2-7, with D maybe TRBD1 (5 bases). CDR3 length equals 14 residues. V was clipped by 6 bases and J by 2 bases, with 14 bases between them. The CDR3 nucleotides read TGTGCCAGCAGCCAGGGATACTACGCCTACGAGCAGTACTTC. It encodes CASSQGYYAYEQYF.

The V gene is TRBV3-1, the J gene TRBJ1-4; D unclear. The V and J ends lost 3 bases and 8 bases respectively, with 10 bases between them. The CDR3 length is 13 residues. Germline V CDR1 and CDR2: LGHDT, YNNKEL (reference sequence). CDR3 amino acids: CASSHEQGEKLFF. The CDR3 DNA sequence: TGTGCCAGCAGCCACGAGCAAGGAGAAAAACTGTTTTTT.

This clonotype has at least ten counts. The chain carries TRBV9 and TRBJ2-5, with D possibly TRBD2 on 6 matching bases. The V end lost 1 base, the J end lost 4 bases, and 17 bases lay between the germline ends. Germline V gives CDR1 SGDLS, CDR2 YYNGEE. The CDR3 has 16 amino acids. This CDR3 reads CASSVTPRGDGETQYF. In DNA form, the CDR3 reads TGTGCCAGCAGCGTAACCCCCCGCGGGGACGGAGAGACCCAGTACTTC.

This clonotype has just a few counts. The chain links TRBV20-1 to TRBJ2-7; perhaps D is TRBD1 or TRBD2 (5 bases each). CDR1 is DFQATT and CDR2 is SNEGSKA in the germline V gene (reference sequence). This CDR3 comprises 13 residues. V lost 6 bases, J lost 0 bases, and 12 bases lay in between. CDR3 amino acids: CSALGTASYEQYF. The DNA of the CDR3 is TGCAGTGCGCTCGGGACGGCCTCCTACGAGCAGTACTTC.

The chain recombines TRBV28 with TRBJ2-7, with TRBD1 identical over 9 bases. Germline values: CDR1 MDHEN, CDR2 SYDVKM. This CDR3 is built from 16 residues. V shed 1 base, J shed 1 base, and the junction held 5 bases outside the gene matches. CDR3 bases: TGTGCCAGCAGTTTATCTAGGGACAGGGTTTCCTACGAGCAGTACTTC. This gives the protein CASSLSRDRVSYEQYF.

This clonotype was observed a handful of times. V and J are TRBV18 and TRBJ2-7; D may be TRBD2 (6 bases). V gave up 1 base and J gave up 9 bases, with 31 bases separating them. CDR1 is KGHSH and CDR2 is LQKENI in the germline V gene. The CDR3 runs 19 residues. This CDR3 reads CASSPLPLARDSSPLGQYF. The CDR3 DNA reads TGTGCCAGCTCACCACTACCGTTGGCTCGGGACTCCTCCCCTTTGGGGCAGTACTTC.

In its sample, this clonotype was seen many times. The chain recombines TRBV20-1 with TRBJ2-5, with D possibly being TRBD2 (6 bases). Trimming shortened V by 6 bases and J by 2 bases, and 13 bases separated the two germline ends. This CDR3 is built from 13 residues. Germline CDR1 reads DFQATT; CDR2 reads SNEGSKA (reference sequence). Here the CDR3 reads CSARSGIQETQYF. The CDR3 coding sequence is TGCAGTGCCCGTAGCGGTATTCAAGAGACCCAGTACTTC.

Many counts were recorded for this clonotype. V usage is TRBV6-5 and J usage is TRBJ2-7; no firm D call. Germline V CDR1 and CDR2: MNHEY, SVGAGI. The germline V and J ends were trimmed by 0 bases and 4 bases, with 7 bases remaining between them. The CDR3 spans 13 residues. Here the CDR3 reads CASSYSSEYEQYF. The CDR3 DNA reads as TGTGCCAGCAGTTACTCTTCAGAATACGAGCAGTACTTC.

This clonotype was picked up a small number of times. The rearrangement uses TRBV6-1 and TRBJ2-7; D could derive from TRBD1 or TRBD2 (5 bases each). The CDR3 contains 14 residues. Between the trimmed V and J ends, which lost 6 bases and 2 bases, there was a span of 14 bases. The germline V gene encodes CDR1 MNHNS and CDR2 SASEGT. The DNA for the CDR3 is TGTGCCAGCAGCACCGGGACGACAACCTACGAGCAGTACTTC. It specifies CASSTGTTTYEQYF.

CDR3 residues: CASALAGGPETQYF. CDR3 sequence (DNA): TGTGCCAGCGCGCTAGCGGGAGGGCCCGAGACCCAGTACTTC. The gene calls are TRBV6-1 and TRBJ2-5, with 12 bases matching TRBD2. Germline lookup yields CDR1 MNHNS and CDR2 SASEGT. Germline trimming cut 8 bases from V and 5 bases from J; bases unmatched to any gene: 6. CDR3 length: 14 residues.

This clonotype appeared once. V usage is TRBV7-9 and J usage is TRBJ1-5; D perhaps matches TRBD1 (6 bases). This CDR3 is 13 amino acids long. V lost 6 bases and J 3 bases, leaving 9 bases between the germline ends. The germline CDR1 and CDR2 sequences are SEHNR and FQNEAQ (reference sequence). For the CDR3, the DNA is TGTGCCAGCAGGGGGGCCCACAATCAGCCCCAGCATTTT. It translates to CASRGAHNQPQHF. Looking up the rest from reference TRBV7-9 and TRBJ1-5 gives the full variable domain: DTGVSQNPRHKITKRGQNVTFRCDPISEHNRLYWYRQTLGQGPEFLTYFQNEAQLEKSRLLSDRFSAERPKGSFSTLEIQRTEQGDSAMYLCASRGAHNQPQHFGDGTRLSIL.

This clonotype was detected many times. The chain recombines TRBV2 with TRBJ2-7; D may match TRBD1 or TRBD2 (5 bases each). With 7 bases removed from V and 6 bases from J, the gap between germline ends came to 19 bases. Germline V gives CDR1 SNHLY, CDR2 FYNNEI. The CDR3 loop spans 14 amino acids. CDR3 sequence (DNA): TGTGCCAGCACCCGGGACGGACCTCTGGGCGAGCAGTACTTC. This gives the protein CASTRDGPLGEQYF.

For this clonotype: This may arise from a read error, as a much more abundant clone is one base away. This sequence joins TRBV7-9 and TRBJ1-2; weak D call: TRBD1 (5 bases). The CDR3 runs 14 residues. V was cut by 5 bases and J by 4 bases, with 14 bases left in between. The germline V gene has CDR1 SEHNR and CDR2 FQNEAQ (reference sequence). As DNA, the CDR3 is TGTGCCAGCAGCCCCCCCGGGACGAGCTATGGCTACACCTTC. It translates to CASSPPGTSYGYTF.

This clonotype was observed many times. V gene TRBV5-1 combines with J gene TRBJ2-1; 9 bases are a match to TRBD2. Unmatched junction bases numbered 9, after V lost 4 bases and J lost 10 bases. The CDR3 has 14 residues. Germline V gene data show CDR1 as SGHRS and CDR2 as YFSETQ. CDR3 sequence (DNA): TGCGCCAGCAGCATTTCGACTAGCGGTCAGGAGCAGTTCTTC. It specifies CASSISTSGQEQFF. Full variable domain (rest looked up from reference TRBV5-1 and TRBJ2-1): KAGVTQTPRYLIKTRGQQVTLSCSPISGHRSVSWYQQTPGQGLQFLFEYFSETQRNKGNFPGRFSGRQFSNSRSEMNVSTLELGDSALYLCASSISTSGQEQFFGPGTRLTVL.

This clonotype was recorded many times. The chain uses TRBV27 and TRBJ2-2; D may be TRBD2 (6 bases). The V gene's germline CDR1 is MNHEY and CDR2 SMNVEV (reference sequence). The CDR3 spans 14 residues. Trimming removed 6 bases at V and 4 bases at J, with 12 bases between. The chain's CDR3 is CASSQGGITGELFF. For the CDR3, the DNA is TGTGCCAGCAGCCAGGGAGGAATCACCGGGGAGCTGTTTTTT.

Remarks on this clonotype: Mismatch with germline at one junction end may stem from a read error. CDR3 sequence reads: CVSSREITDTQYF. Written as DNA, the CDR3 is TGTGTCAGCAGCCGTGAGATTACAGATACGCAGTATTTT. This chain links TRBV14 with TRBJ2-3, with unresolved D. This CDR3 has 13 residues. The germline V gene encodes CDR1 SGHDN and CDR2 FVKESK.

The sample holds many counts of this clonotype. CDR3 coding DNA: TGCAGTGCCAAGGGACAGTTAAGCACAGATACGCAGTATTTT. Protein: CSAKGQLSTDTQYF. V and J are TRBV20-1 and TRBJ2-3, with 7 bases matching TRBD1. V dropped 6 bases and J dropped 0; count of bases not matched to a gene: 6. This CDR3 contains 14 residues. Germline values: CDR1 DFQATT, CDR2 SNEGSKA (reference sequence).

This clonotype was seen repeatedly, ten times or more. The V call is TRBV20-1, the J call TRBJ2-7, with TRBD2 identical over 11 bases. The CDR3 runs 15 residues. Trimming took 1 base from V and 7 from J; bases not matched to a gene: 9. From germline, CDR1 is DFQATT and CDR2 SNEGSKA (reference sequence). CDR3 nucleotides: TGCAGTGCTAGAGGTGGTAGCGGGAGGGCCCGGGAGCAGTACTTC. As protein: CSARGGSGRAREQYF.

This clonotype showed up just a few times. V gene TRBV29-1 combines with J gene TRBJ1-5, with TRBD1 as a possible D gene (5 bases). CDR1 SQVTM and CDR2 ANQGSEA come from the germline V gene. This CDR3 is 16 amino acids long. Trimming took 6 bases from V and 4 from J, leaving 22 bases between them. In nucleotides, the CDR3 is TGCAGCGTGGACCCGGGACTTCCGAGAGGTAATCAGCCCCAGCATTTT. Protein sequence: CSVDPGLPRGNQPQHF.